This entry lists 19 T cell receptor beta chains sequenced from one sample in a study of CD4+ T cells in melanoma. Sequencing used immunoSEQ multiplex PCR; TCRdb keeps in-frame clones, though not all of them. The sample holds about 50,000 clones, 85% to 90% seen once. Sequenced material: peripheral blood. Receptors originate from a human donor with melanoma.

In this sample, this clone turned up once. DNA of the CDR3: TGTGCCTGGGTAGCGGGGGGTTTAAATGAGCAGTTCTTC. It translates to CAWVAGGLNEQFF. This rearrangement joins TRBV30 to TRBJ2-1; 10 bases agree with TRBD2. Germline-derived CDR1 and CDR2 are GTSNPN and SVGIG (reference sequence). CDR3 length: 13 residues. Unmatched junction bases numbered 5, after V lost 5 bases and J lost 7 bases.

The genes are TRBV6-4 and TRBJ2-2; a weak D match, TRBD2 (5 bases). The CDR3 totals 14 residues. V lost 9 bases to trimming and J lost 6 bases, with 17 bases between them. Germline CDR1 MRHNA, CDR2 SNTAGT. The CDR3 sequence: CARDGRKGAGELFF. The CDR3 nucleotides are TGTGCCAGGGACGGCCGCAAGGGAGCCGGGGAGCTGTTTTTT.

The chain combines TRBV30 with TRBJ2-2; 8 nucleotides agree with TRBD1. V was clipped by 3 bases and J by 5 bases; unmatched bases: 5. The V gene's germline CDR1 is GTSNPN and CDR2 SVGIG (reference sequence). The CDR3 has 14 residues. CDR3 residues: CAWSPGTGTGELFF. The CDR3 bases are TGTGCCTGGAGCCCCGGGACAGGTACCGGGGAGCTGTTTTTT.

The chain couples TRBV15 to TRBJ1-4; the D gene is possibly TRBD1 (6 bases). CDR3 length: 14 residues. Trimming cost V 4 bases and J 8 bases, with 14 bases left between them. CDR1 LNHNV and CDR2 YYDKDF come from the germline V gene (reference sequence). CDR3 sequence: CATSKGGGTEKLFF. Written as DNA, the CDR3 is TGTGCCACCAGCAAAGGGGGGGGCACGGAAAAACTGTTTTTT.

V usage is TRBV7-6 and J usage is TRBJ2-1, with 7 bases matching TRBD1. This CDR3 is 15 amino acids long. Losses at the gene ends were 1 base for V and 2 bases for J; bases not matched to a gene: 2. Germline values: CDR1 SGHVS, CDR2 FNYEAQ. This CDR3 reads CASSLEGGPYNEQFF. CDR3 sequence (DNA): TGTGCCAGCAGCTTAGAAGGGGGCCCCTACAATGAGCAGTTCTTC.

The chain carries TRBV6-5 and TRBJ2-5; D might be TRBD2 (6 bases). This CDR3 contains 15 residues. V lost 4 bases, J lost 4 bases, and 16 bases lay in between. In germline, CDR1 is MNHEY, CDR2 SVGAGI. Here the CDR3 reads CASSWTIPVGETQYF. CDR3 sequence (DNA): TGTGCCAGCAGTTGGACTATCCCGGTGGGAGAGACCCAGTACTTC.

This chain uses TRBV6-5 with TRBJ2-3; weak D call: TRBD2 (6 bases). The germline V and J ends were trimmed by 4 bases and 5 bases, with 13 bases remaining between them. This CDR3 comprises 14 residues. CDR1 and CDR2 from the germline V gene are MNHEY and SVGAGI. The CDR3 DNA is TGTGCCAGCAGTTTCATGCTCGGGAGAGATACGCAGTATTTT. Protein: CASSFMLGRDTQYF.

The chain employs TRBV28 and TRBJ2-5; 7 bases line up with TRBD1. Trimming took 7 bases from V and 3 from J; bases not matched to a gene: 5. Germline values: CDR1 MDHEN, CDR2 SYDVKM. This CDR3 contains 13 residues. CDR3 sequence (DNA): TGTGCCAGCATCCCTGGGACAGAAGAGACCCAGTACTTC. This gives the protein CASIPGTEETQYF. Supplemented by reference TRBV28 and TRBJ2-5, the full variable domain reads DVKVTQSSRYLVKRTGEKVFLECVQDMDHENMFWYRQDPGLGLRLIYFSYDVKMKEKGDIPEGYSVSREKKERFSLILESASTNQTSMYLCASIPGTEETQYFGPGTRLLVL.

The V call is TRBV2, the J call TRBJ1-5; D unresolved. In germline, CDR1 is SNHLY, CDR2 FYNNEI. CDR3 length equals 14 residues. V was clipped by 3 bases and J by 4 bases, with 10 bases between them. CDR3 loop: CASSDVTGNQPQHF. The CDR3 coding sequence is TGTGCCAGCAGTGATGTGACGGGAAATCAGCCCCAGCATTTT.

This clone was counted between two and nine times. The chain couples TRBV6-6 to TRBJ2-1; D remains unclear. Trimming stripped 4 bases from V and 10 bases from J, with 11 bases between. CDR1 is MNHNY and CDR2 is SVGAGI in the germline V gene (reference sequence). This CDR3 has 12 residues. The DNA for the CDR3 is TGTGCCAGCAGTTCGGCCCGGCGGGAGCAGTTCTTC. It specifies CASSSARREQFF.

The V gene is TRBV20-1, the J gene TRBJ2-1; D is ambiguous. Germline CDR1 reads DFQATT; CDR2 reads SNEGSKA (reference sequence). Trimming removed 4 bases from V and 6 bases from J, with 7 bases in between. The CDR3 totals 11 residues. CDR3 protein: CSAKVVNEQFF. DNA of the CDR3: TGCAGTGCTAAAGTAGTCAATGAGCAGTTCTTC.

V and J are TRBV2 and TRBJ2-1; maybe TRBD2 (6 bases). This CDR3 spans 13 amino acids. Germline CDR1 SNHLY, CDR2 FYNNEI. The V end was cut by 6 bases, the J end by 12 bases, with 18 bases between. The CDR3 DNA follows: TGTGCCAGCAGCACCGGGAGCGCTGATAGGCAGTTCTTC. It is translated as CASSTGSADRQFF. Full variable domain (rest looked up from reference TRBV2 and TRBJ2-1): EPEVTQTPSHQVTQMGQEVILRCVPISNHLYFYWYRQILGQKVEFLVSFYNNEISEKSEIFDDQFSVERPDGSNFTLKIRSTKLEDSAMYFCASSTGSADRQFFGPGTRLTVL.

The chain carries TRBV28 and TRBJ2-7; D possibly uses TRBD1 or TRBD2 (6 bases each). V was clipped by 2 bases and J by 2 bases, with 16 bases between them. Germline values: CDR1 MDHEN, CDR2 SYDVKM. The length of the CDR3 is 16 residues. CDR3 in DNA: TGTGCCAGCAGTTTAATCTGGGGAAGGGGGGCCTACGAGCAGTACTTC. It translates to CASSLIWGRGAYEQYF.

In DNA form, the CDR3 reads TGTGCCAGCTCACCTGACGTCCTCAACACTGAAGCTTTCTTT. Its translation is CASSPDVLNTEAFF. This chain uses TRBV18 with TRBJ1-1; D unresolved. This CDR3 region has 14 residues. CDR1 and CDR2 from the germline V gene are KGHSH and LQKENI. V lost 3 bases, J lost 2 bases, and 10 bases lay in between.

The CDR3 loop is CSVEDSASYEQYF. The CDR3 nucleotides are TGCAGCGTTGAAGATTCCGCTTCCTACGAGCAGTACTTC. The gene calls are TRBV29-1 and TRBJ2-7; D gene uncertain. CDR3 length equals 13 residues. The germline V gene has CDR1 SQVTM and CDR2 ANQGSEA. Trimming left V 0 bases short and J 1 base short, with 7 bases between.

This sequence joins TRBV6-5 and TRBJ1-1; 8 bases line up with TRBD1. J was trimmed by 4 bases and V by 2 bases; bases with no gene match: 3. The CDR3 covers 14 residues. Germline-derived CDR1 and CDR2 are MNHEY and SVGAGI. CDR3 loop: CASSYGQGITEAFF. CDR3 bases: TGTGCCAGCAGTTACGGACAGGGAATCACTGAAGCTTTCTTT.

The rearrangement joins TRBV6-5 to TRBJ2-2; tentative D call: TRBD2 (5 bases). Trimming cost V 6 bases and J 4 bases, with 12 bases left between them. Germline CDR1 and CDR2: MNHEY and SVGAGI. This CDR3 comprises 14 residues. Here the CDR3 DNA reads TGTGCCAGCAGGAACGGGGAAGGCACCGGGGAGCTGTTTTTT. Translated, it gives CASRNGEGTGELFF.

V usage is TRBV2 and J usage is TRBJ1-1; 9 bases agree with TRBD1. The germline gives CDR1 SNHLY, CDR2 FYNNEI. The CDR3 runs to 13 residues. J lost 6 bases, V lost 7 bases, and 6 bases had no gene match. Here the CDR3 DNA reads TGTGCCAGCAACTCGAGACAGGGGGCTGAAGCTTTCTTT. It specifies CASNSRQGAEAFF.

The rearrangement joins TRBV28 to TRBJ1-4; D not certain. This CDR3 has 12 residues. The V gene lost 2 bases and the J gene lost 3 bases, with 1 base spanning the gap. CDR1 and CDR2 from the germline V gene are MDHEN and SYDVKM. The CDR3 loop reads CASSLPNEKLFF. In DNA, the CDR3 is TGTGCCAGCAGTTTACCTAATGAAAAACTGTTTTTT.